Presented here are 22 T cell receptor beta chains from one specimen sequenced in a study of shared clonotypes between healthy human individuals. Sequencing was performed with immunoSEQ multiplex PCR; in TCRdb, only in-frame clones are kept and a portion is missing. The sample holds approximately 2,000,000 clones; about 90% are singletons and the top ten take around 0.38%. Sample: naive CD4+ T cells from PBMCs. Regarding subset: CD45RA+ positively selected. The receptors derive from a man aged 18 to 29 in good health. Some clones in this sample may be carry-over from other donors' samples.

As concerns this clone: In the same sample, other DNA sequences code for this CDR3. J is TRBJ2-7 and V is TRBV7-2; 8 bases match TRBD2. V dropped 1 base and J dropped 4; count of bases not matched to a gene: 3. CDR3 length: 14 residues. Germline V lookup: CDR1 SGHTA, CDR2 FQGNSA. The CDR3 DNA reads as TGTGCCAGCAGCTTAGGGATAGCGGGGTACGAGCAGTACTTC. This encodes CASSLGIAGYEQYF.

This chain joins TRBV6-1 and TRBJ2-7, with a weak D call TRBD2 (6 bases). Germline lookup yields CDR1 MNHNS and CDR2 SASEGT. CDR3 length: 15 residues. Trimming removed 5 bases from V and 2 bases from J, with 16 bases in between. The CDR3 nucleotides are TGTGCCAGCAGTTGGGGGGTCGGAGCCCCCTACGAGCAGTACTTC. Translating it yields CASSWGVGAPYEQYF.

The chain couples TRBV15 to TRBJ1-2, with D unclear. V lost 1 base and J lost 3, with 15 bases in between. CDR1 LNHNV and CDR2 YYDKDF come from the germline V gene (reference sequence). The CDR3 extends over 16 amino acids. The CDR3 loop reads CATSRVLSLGDYGYTF. CDR3 nucleotides: TGTGCCACCAGCAGAGTCCTTTCTCTTGGTGACTATGGCTACACCTTC.

The chain carries TRBV7-3 and TRBJ2-3; no definite D call. This CDR3 has 15 residues. V dropped 5 bases and J dropped 2 bases, with 14 bases sitting between them. Germline V gene data show CDR1 as SGHTA and CDR2 as FQGTGA. The CDR3 region is CASSRSPPPTDTQYF. CDR3 nucleotide sequence: TGTGCCAGCAGCCGAAGCCCCCCTCCCACAGATACGCAGTATTTT.

The J gene is TRBJ1-5, the V gene TRBV18, with D possibly being TRBD1 (5 bases). The CDR3 is 15 amino acids. Germline lookup yields CDR1 KGHSH and CDR2 LQKENI. Deletions cut 5 bases from V and 3 bases from J, with 14 bases between. The CDR3 DNA follows: TGTGCCAGCTCAGCGATTGGGACGCCCAATCAGCCCCAGCATTTT. This encodes CASSAIGTPNQPQHF.

This sequence joins TRBV30 and TRBJ2-1, with a possible D match to TRBD2 (5 bases). Germline CDR1 and CDR2: GTSNPN and SVGIG (reference sequence). Trimming stripped 5 bases from V and 10 bases from J, with 18 bases between. The CDR3 is 13 residues long. As DNA, the CDR3 is TGTGCCTGGGACCGCGAGGGCCCTACGGAGCAGTTCTTC. Encoded protein: CAWDREGPTEQFF.

The J gene is TRBJ2-3, the V gene TRBV5-1; 9 bases map to TRBD1. The junction had 10 bases not matched to a gene; V was cut back by 4 bases and J by 4 bases. Germline V lookup: CDR1 SGHRS, CDR2 YFSETQ. The CDR3 runs to 16 residues. The CDR3 DNA reads TGCGCCAGCAGCCTGAGCCGGGACAGGGTTTCAGATACGCAGTATTTT. This sequence encodes CASSLSRDRVSDTQYF.

The rearrangement links TRBV4-3 to TRBJ1-1, with a tentative D call TRBD1 (5 bases). This CDR3 has 17 amino acids. Trimming pared 4 bases from V and 4 bases from J, leaving 22 bases between. Germline V gene lookup returns CDR1 LGHNA and CDR2 YSLEER. CDR3 residues: CASSPTGGSGWSTEAFF. The CDR3 DNA sequence: TGCGCCAGCAGCCCTACTGGGGGGTCAGGGTGGAGCACTGAAGCTTTCTTT.

A remark on this clone: The same CDR3 also results from other DNA sequences found in this sample. V gene TRBV5-1 combines with J gene TRBJ1-4, with D perhaps matching TRBD1 (5 bases). CDR1 and CDR2 (germline): SGHRS, YFSETQ. Deletions cut 0 bases from V and 5 bases from J, with 8 bases between. There are 14 residues in the CDR3. Written as DNA, the CDR3 is TGCGCCAGCAGCTTGGGACAGCTCAATGAAAAACTGTTTTTT. Protein sequence: CASSLGQLNEKLFF.

This chain links TRBV6-6 with TRBJ1-6, with 9 bases fitting TRBD1. Losses at the gene ends were 8 bases for V and 10 bases for J; bases not matched to a gene: 9. Germline values: CDR1 MNHNY, CDR2 SVGAGI (reference sequence). The CDR3 spans 14 residues. Written as DNA, the CDR3 is TGTGCCAGCCAAGGCACAGGGGGCGGGTCACCCCTCCACTTT. This translates into CASQGTGGGSPLHF.

This chain connects TRBV10-2 to TRBJ1-5; D is unclear. CDR1 and CDR2 (germline): WSHSY, SAAADI. Trimming shortened V by 0 bases and J by 1 base, and 7 bases separated the two germline ends. The CDR3 length is 15 residues. The CDR3 nucleotides are TGCGCCAGCAGTGAGTCGTCGGGGAGCAATCAGCCCCAGCATTTT. Its protein is CASSESSGSNQPQHF.

This clone was detected once. This sequence joins TRBV29-1 and TRBJ2-2, with 7 nucleotides matching TRBD2. The junction had 9 bases not matched to a gene; V was cut back by 5 bases and J by 6 bases. This CDR3 region has 14 residues. Germline assignment: CDR1 SQVTM and CDR2 ANQGSEA. The chain's CDR3 is CSVRAAGEPGELFF. The CDR3 region has the DNA TGCAGCGTTCGGGCCGCGGGAGAACCCGGGGAGCTGTTTTTT.

This clone has just one count. The chain's CDR3 is CASSSLGTRVNEQFF. CDR3 sequence (DNA): TGTGCCAGCAGCTCCCTCGGCACCAGGGTTAATGAGCAGTTCTTC. The chain links TRBV11-2 to TRBJ2-1; D is possibly TRBD1 (5 bases). CDR1 is SGHAT and CDR2 is FQNNGV in the germline V gene. The V gene lost 4 bases and the J gene lost 7 bases, with 17 bases spanning the gap. The CDR3 has 15 amino acids.

The chain is built from TRBV4-2 and TRBJ2-7; 8 nucleotides match TRBD2. Looked up from germline, CDR1 is LGHNA and CDR2 is YNFKEQ. J lost 3 bases, V lost 1 base, and 8 bases had no gene match. The CDR3 runs to 16 residues. DNA for the CDR3: TGTGCCAGCAGCCAAGTATCGAGCGGGGGACTCTACGAGCAGTACTTC. Its translation is CASSQVSSGGLYEQYF.

The rearrangement uses TRBV18 and TRBJ2-5; TRBD2 agrees at 13 bases. V lost 6 bases to trimming and J lost 5 bases; unmatched junction nucleotides: 15. CDR3 size: 18 residues. Germline loops: CDR1 KGHSH, CDR2 LQKENI. This CDR3 is CASSRNPPGLAGVETQYF. The CDR3 DNA is TGTGCCAGCTCCCGCAACCCCCCAGGACTAGCGGGAGTTGAGACCCAGTACTTC. Full variable domain (rest looked up from reference TRBV18 and TRBJ2-5): NAGVMQNPRHLVRRRGQEARLRCSPMKGHSHVYWYRQLPEEGLKFMVYLQKENIIDESGMPKERFSAEFPKEGPSILRIQQVVRGDSAAYFCASSRNPPGLAGVETQYFGPGTRLLVL.

This rearrangement joins TRBV6-6 to TRBJ1-4; 7 bases match TRBD1. J lost 8 bases, V lost 8 bases, and 11 bases had no gene match. Germline assignment: CDR1 MNHNY and CDR2 SVGAGI (reference sequence). The CDR3 has 14 residues. CDR3 region: CASGARQGGEKLFF. The CDR3 DNA reads as TGTGCCAGCGGGGCCCGACAGGGAGGGGAAAAACTGTTTTTT.

This clone was detected only once. The rearrangement links TRBV5-1 to TRBJ1-2; no definite D call. There are 14 residues in the CDR3. The V end lost 2 bases, the J end lost 1 base, and 9 bases lay between the germline ends. Germline assignment: CDR1 SGHRS and CDR2 YFSETQ. The CDR3 nucleotides read TGCGCCAGCAGCTTCACAGCGGATAACTATGGCTACACCTTC. This sequence encodes CASSFTADNYGYTF. The complete variable domain, with remaining parts taken from reference TRBV5-1 and TRBJ1-2, reads KAGVTQTPRYLIKTRGQQVTLSCSPISGHRSVSWYQQTPGQGLQFLFEYFSETQRNKGNFPGRFSGRQFSNSRSEMNVSTLELGDSALYLCASSFTADNYGYTFGSGTRLTVV.

A word on this clone: The sample has other DNA sequences that encode this CDR3 too. V and J are TRBV28 and TRBJ1-1; D possibly corresponds to TRBD1 (6 bases). This CDR3 spans 14 amino acids. V was trimmed by 4 bases and J by 4 bases, leaving 13 bases between them. Germline assignment: CDR1 MDHEN and CDR2 SYDVKM. CDR3 amino acids: CASSSPGAATEAFF. The CDR3 nucleotides are TGTGCCAGCAGTTCCCCAGGGGCAGCCACTGAAGCTTTCTTT.

This chain uses TRBV7-2 with TRBJ2-7, with D tentatively TRBD2 (5 bases). Trimming removed 5 bases at V and 12 bases at J, with 20 bases between. CDR3 length equals 13 residues. From germline, CDR1 is SGHTA and CDR2 FQGNSA. CDR3 in DNA: TGTGCCAGCAGCCCCGAGGGTTCGTCTGTTCTGTACTTC. Translated: CASSPEGSSVLYF.

The chain carries TRBV27 and TRBJ2-5; D unresolved. This CDR3 comprises 16 residues. Per the germline V gene, CDR1 is MNHEY and CDR2 is SMNVEV (reference sequence). The V and J ends lost 0 bases and 1 base respectively, with 12 bases between them. CDR3 coding DNA: TGTGCCAGCAGTTTATCGTTTTCATCCCCCCAAGAGACCCAGTACTTC. Its translation: CASSLSFSSPQETQYF.

The chain joins TRBV18 to TRBJ1-2; D gene ambiguous. V dropped 4 bases and J dropped 3 bases, with 15 bases sitting between them. The CDR3 runs 15 residues. Germline CDR1 reads KGHSH; CDR2 reads LQKENI. In DNA form, the CDR3 reads TGTGCCAGCTCACGGAATGGTGTTGTGGACTATGGCTACACCTTC. Its translation is CASSRNGVVDYGYTF.

The chain joins TRBV10-3 to TRBJ1-1; 8 bases match TRBD1. The CDR3 sequence is 13 residues long. The V and J ends lost 4 bases and 12 bases, in that order; junction bases with no gene match: 10. The germline CDR1 and CDR2 sequences are ENHRY and SYGVKD. The CDR3 DNA is TGTGCCATCAGTGGGGGACAGGTCCCCCGGCCTTTCTTT. Translating gives CAISGGQVPRPFF.